The T cell receptor beta chain described here comes from a study of T cell responses to AZD1222 COVID-19 vaccine. CDR3 length equals 14 residues. V was clipped by 6 bases and J by 0 bases, with 12 bases between them. Germline V gene lookup returns CDR1 MNHEY and CDR2 SVGAGI. Repertoires were generated with immunoSEQ multiplex PCR, while TCRdb's copy carries only in-frame clones and drops some. There are some 120,000 clones in the sample; over 85% occur only once, and approximately 3.4% lies in the top ten. The TCR originated in an adult in good health. The material was peripheral blood, obtained on day 0 of AZD1222 vaccination. This rearrangement joins TRBV6-5 to TRBJ2-7; D may be TRBD2 (6 bases). The chain's CDR3 is CASRGTSFSYEQYF. The CDR3 DNA is TGTGCCAGCAGGGGGACTTCTTTCTCCTACGAGCAGTACTTC.